This T cell receptor (beta chain) originates from a study of T cell changes during pregnancy in multiple sclerosis. The germline CDR1 and CDR2 sequences are SGHRS and YFSETQ. CDR3 length: 23 amino acids. V lost 4 bases and J lost 0; bases outside the gene matches: 26. Sequenced by immunoSEQ multiplex PCR; TCRdb stores in-frame clones only, minus some. The profile covers tens of thousands of clones, with around 89% appearing a single time and under 3.5% taken by the ten largest. This sequence was found in a female donor in good health, enrolled as a control in a pregnancy study. V usage is TRBV5-1 and J usage is TRBJ2-7; 12 bases agree with TRBD2. The sequencing used CD4+ T cells from peripheral blood mononuclear cells, collected in the first trimester of pregnancy. The CDR3 region has the DNA TGCGCCAGCAGCAAAACGCCGGGACAGTTGGCCGGACTAGCGGGGAAGAGCTCCTACGAGCAGTACTTC. Encoded protein: CASSKTPGQLAGLAGKSSYEQYF.